This T cell receptor (beta chain) was profiled in a study of blood T cell repertoires in COVID-19. Study in general: Acute and convalescent COVID-19 samples came from the United States, Italy and Spain. PBMCs, B-cell-depleted T cells, or T cells were the source of the cDNA or gDNA that made up the material.

The CDR3 runs 17 residues. CDR1 and CDR2 (germline): KGHSH, LQKENI. Trimming pared 6 bases from V and 0 bases from J, leaving 18 bases between. Per the original methods: Cell counts per sample came from amplifying reference gene primers. Produced via immunoSEQ multiplex PCR; TCRdb's table is partial and in-frame only. That table gives V, J and clone size, and the DNA gave D and trimming. Altogether under 350,000 clones are present, about nine tenths being singletons, with the ten largest covering approximately 2%. The J gene is TRBJ1-3, the V gene TRBV18; no clear D. Sequences were obtained from peripheral blood. This sequence was found in a man aged 45 to 65 with acute or convalescent COVID-19. The CDR3 nucleotides are TGTGCCAGCTCCCTCAGTGGGAGGTTGGTCTCTGGAAACACCATATATTTT. Encoded protein: CASSLSGRLVSGNTIYF.